This TCR beta chain derives from a study of OX40 agonist ivuxolimab in advanced cancers. A single count supports this clone. Data came from immunoSEQ multiplex PCR; TCRdb stores just in-frame clones and leaves some out. The data show tens of thousands of clones, around 90% seen once. CDR1 and CDR2 (germline): KGHSH, LQKENI. The CDR3 spans 13 residues. With 5 bases removed from V and 2 bases from J, the gap between germline ends came to 7 bases. The specimen was CD4+ or CD8+ T cells sorted from blood, collected in a trial of the OX40 agonist ivuxolimab. The clonotype comes from an adult with an advanced solid tumor such as melanoma, head and neck, liver or kidney cancer. The chain recombines TRBV18 with TRBJ1-5; D is unclear. The CDR3 protein is CASSTRGNQPQHF. The CDR3 DNA reads as TGTGCCAGCTCAACGCGGGGCAATCAGCCCCAGCATTTT.